The entry below describes one TCR beta chain. This specimen comes from a study of blood T cell repertoires in COVID-19. Study context: Sites across the United States, Italy and Spain contributed samples from acute and convalescent COVID-19.

Method: immunoSEQ multiplex PCR; TCRdb's copy keeps in-frame clones and lacks some. The table shows about 80,000 clones, with over 75% occurring only once. Trimming left V 0 bases short and J 3 bases short, with 11 bases between. This CDR3 comprises 16 residues. CDR1 is MGHRA, CDR2 YSYEKL, per germline. V usage is TRBV4-1 and J usage is TRBJ2-2, with D tentatively TRBD2 (6 bases). The receptor was isolated from a man older than 75 with acute or convalescent COVID-19. Sequenced input: peripheral blood. The CDR3 loop is CASSQERGWDTGELFF. DNA of the CDR3: TGCGCCAGCAGCCAAGAGCGGGGATGGGACACCGGGGAGCTGTTTTTT.